This TCR beta chain was identified during a study of shared clonotypes between healthy human individuals. Study overall: Donor ages ranged 18 to 49 years: a couple of women, a few men.

The germline V and J ends were trimmed by 0 bases and 1 base, with 15 bases remaining between them. Germline CDR1 is SGHTA and CDR2 is FQGNSA. This CDR3 is 17 amino acids long. CD45RO negativity and positive selection for CCR7 defined naive CD8 cells, a population that excluded terminally differentiated effector memory CD45RA+ cells. In the sorted-subset replicate PCRs, approximately 200 ng DNA, 25,000 to 35,000 T cell genomes, was used. In the authors' methods: Filtering of immunoSEQ junctional sequences could not match full-length read filtering. Method: immunoSEQ multiplex PCR; TCRdb's copy keeps in-frame clones and lacks some. Clone size and V and J calls were adopted from that table, with D and trimming inferred from the DNA. Here the sample spans more than 2 million clones, less than 95% being singletons. Study-level findings and limits: As a rule, naive subsets had a larger estimated richness than memory subsets.

As regards this clone: Its antigen is unidentified.

This TCR derives from a man aged 18 to 30 in good health. Sequenced material: naive CD8+ T cells sorted from blood. The rearrangement links TRBV7-2 to TRBJ1-1; D gene ambiguous. CDR3 sequence reads: CASSLAPPRSPNTEAFF. Written as DNA, the CDR3 is TGTGCCAGCAGCTTAGCCCCCCCGCGAAGCCCGAACACTGAAGCTTTCTTT.